The subject of this entry is one T cell receptor beta chain. Its antigen is not yet known. Base qualities are not recorded, but no much larger clone differs from it by a single base. The source of the sample is a study of a mutant IDH1 vaccine in newly diagnosed glioma (dated by TCRdb to 2020 to 2023). For the study in its entirety: Patients received eight vaccinations in weeks 1, 3, 5, 7, 11, 15, 19 and 23, corresponding to visits V03 through V10. Vaccination was initiated 4-6 weeks after radiotherapy alone, or concurrently with temozolomide cycles in the chemotherapy-containing groups. Of the 32 patients who were treated, approximately 62% were male and approximately 40% were female, and the mean age was roughly 40 years. Prior to enrollment, patients had been given standard therapy consisting of radiotherapy alone, temozolomide alone, or radiochemotherapy with temozolomide, with the combination given to most patients. Peripheral blood was collected at six visits: V03 (baseline), V05, V07, V10, V12 and V13. For exploratory analyses, around 26 treated patients had longitudinal TCRB deep sequencing done wherever samples were available.

The meaning of the sample's time point label: week 11, during vaccination. Each vaccine dose was 300 ug of a 20-mer mutant IDH1 peptide in Montanide, given subcutaneously with topical imiquimod. Donors had newly diagnosed WHO grade 3 or 4 IDH1-mutant astrocytomas with loss of nuclear ATRX. The samples were drawn from NOA16, a multicentre, single-arm, open-label phase I trial in Germany that tested a mutant IDH1 peptide vaccine in humans for the first time. Genomic DNA for TCRB sequencing was extracted from EDTA blood using the DNeasy Blood and Tissue Kit. Libraries came from the immunoSEQ multiplex PCR assay. Following the manufacturer's protocol, the hsTCRB Kit was used to amplify rearranged TCR beta chain sequences. Sequencing of TCRB libraries was carried out on an Illumina MiSeq. The paper's data handling went like this. The kit vendor's proprietary platform handled demultiplexing, trimming and gene mapping. TCRdb obtained this table from immuneACCESS and retained in-frame rearrangements with V and J assigned. These tables miss some clones; where compared with another copy, unresolved V genes account for less than half of the shortfall, and the remainder is unexplained. V and J calls and clone size are those listed in that table; D and trimming were worked out from the DNA. This sample gives some 130,000 clones in total; over 75% of them show up just once. In total, the top ten clones hold under 7% of the sample.

Inclusive of the bounding cysteine and phenylalanine, the CDR3 is 12 residues long. Of all the DNA, just the CDR3 is kept, 36 bases in frame from base 1. CDR1 and CDR2 are read off the germline V gene (reference sequence) as SGHNT and YYREEE. V loses 2 bases, J loses 4 bases, and the germline ends lie 6 bases apart. The paper's findings and limits, for the study overall: The authors stated that sample limitations prevented analyses of patient blood samples from being reproduced. Immune responses induced by the vaccine were seen in roughly 95% of patients across multiple MHC alleles. No apparent relationship was observed between pseudoprogression and alterations in the top peripheral T cell clonotypes detected by TCRB sequencing. Selection of PBMC samples for TCRB deep sequencing was based on availability.

This material consisted of PBMCs, taken from a glioma patient whose treatment included an IDH1 peptide vaccine. This TCR was recovered from a man aged 35 to 55 with glioma. This sequence uses TRBV5-4 and TRBJ2-5; the D gene lacks a confident call. The DNA sequence follows: TGTGCCAGCAGCTTCCCAGGAGAGACCCAGTACTTC. This yields the protein CASSFPGETQYF.